One and the same sample provided the 6 T cell receptor beta chains below, sequenced in a study of blood T cell repertoires in COVID-19. Sequenced by immunoSEQ multiplex PCR; TCRdb stores in-frame clones only, minus some. Of 350,000 or so clones in the sample, around nine tenths are singletons; the top ten hold under 1.2%. The specimen sequenced was PBMCs or T cells enriched from blood (not recorded which). These receptors were taken from a young woman who had been exposed to COVID-19.

This chain joins TRBV28 and TRBJ1-2; D might be TRBD1 (6 bases). Trimming shortened V by 7 bases and J by 5 bases, and 17 bases separated the two germline ends. Looked up from germline, CDR1 is MDHEN and CDR2 is SYDVKM. The CDR3 is 14 residues long. Written as DNA, the CDR3 is TGTGCCAGCATCCATGGGGGGGCTAGGTATGGCTACACCTTC. Its protein product is CASIHGGARYGYTF.

The chain joins TRBV3-1 (or the pseudogene TRBV3-2) to TRBJ1-5, with TRBD1 as a possible D gene (6 bases). Between the trimmed V and J ends, which lost 5 bases and 1 base, there was a span of 12 bases. Germline CDR1 is LGHDT and CDR2 is YNNKEL (reference sequence). The length of the CDR3 is 15 residues. The CDR3 bases are TGTGCCAGCAGCTGGGGGGGCGGGAGCAATCAGCCCCAGCATTTT. This gives the protein CASSWGGGSNQPQHF.

The genes are TRBV10-3 and TRBJ1-1, with D possibly TRBD1 on 5 matching bases. The CDR3 has 12 residues. From germline, CDR1 is ENHRY and CDR2 SYGVKD. V was clipped by 9 bases and J by 3 bases, with 11 bases between them. Here the CDR3 DNA reads TGTGCCATACAGGTTGGGGACACTGAAGCTTTCTTT. Translation: CAIQVGDTEAFF.

The rearrangement links TRBV24-1 to TRBJ2-7, with TRBD1 matching over 7 bases. The CDR3 contains 12 residues. V shed 8 bases, J shed 6 bases, and the junction held 6 bases outside the gene matches. Germline CDR1 reads KGHDR; CDR2 reads SFDVKD. The CDR3 region has the DNA TGTGCCACCACTGACAGGGCCGGCGAGCAGTACTTC. This translates into CATTDRAGEQYF.

This chain joins TRBV10-3 and TRBJ1-1, with D possibly being TRBD1 (6 bases). V was cut by 9 bases and J by 1 base, with 12 bases left in between. The CDR3 extends over 13 amino acids. The germline V gene has CDR1 ENHRY and CDR2 SYGVKD. CDR3 in DNA: TGTGCCATAGGGCGGGGGGCGAACACTGAAGCTTTCTTT. It translates to CAIGRGANTEAFF.

V and J are TRBV5-6 and TRBJ2-7; 11 bases match TRBD2. Germline V gene data show CDR1 as SGHDT and CDR2 as YYEEEE. V lost 1 base and J lost 2; bases outside the gene matches: 11. CDR3 length equals 18 residues. CDR3 in amino acids: CASSLLVSGRAKTYEQYF. CDR3 DNA: TGTGCCAGCAGCTTGTTGGTTAGCGGGAGGGCGAAGACCTACGAGCAGTACTTC. Full variable domain (missing parts from reference TRBV5-6 and TRBJ2-7): DAGVTQSPTHLIKTRGQQVTLRCSPKSGHDTVSWYQQALGQGPQFIFQYYEEEERQRGNFPDRFSGHQFPNYSSELNVNALLLGDSALYLCASSLLVSGRAKTYEQYFGPGTRLTVT.